Listed here are 27 T cell receptor beta chains from one sample, sequenced in a study of T cell responses to AZD1222 COVID-19 vaccine. TCRdb's copy holds only in-frame clones and misses some; the assay was immunoSEQ multiplex PCR. The sample lists under 80,000 clones; around 85% were seen once. The input for sequencing was peripheral blood, taken 28 days after the second AZD1222 dose. The source of these receptors is an adult who received the AZD1222 COVID-19 vaccine.

The genes are TRBV7-9 and TRBJ1-2; D remains ambiguous. There are 15 residues in the CDR3. Germline V gives CDR1 SEHNR, CDR2 FQNEAQ (reference sequence). The germline V and J ends were trimmed by 1 base and 6 bases, with 15 bases remaining between them. The CDR3 DNA reads as TGTGCCAGCAGCTTAGAGAAGGTGGAGCTTCATGGCTACACCTTC. Translating it yields CASSLEKVELHGYTF.

The chain uses TRBV13 and TRBJ2-7, with TRBD1 as a possible D gene (6 bases). The V end was cut by 5 bases, the J end by 2 bases, with 16 bases between. Germline V CDR1 and CDR2: PRHDT, FYEKMQ (reference sequence). CDR3 length: 15 residues. CDR3 sequence (DNA): TGTGCCAGCAGCCACTGGACAGAGAGACCCTACGAGCAGTACTTC. It is translated as CASSHWTERPYEQYF.

V and J are TRBV19 and TRBJ1-2; 9 bases map to TRBD1. With 3 bases clipped from V and 7 bases from J, the junction kept 9 bases outside the gene matches. The CDR3 runs to 15 residues. CDR1 is LNHDA, CDR2 SQIVND, per germline (reference sequence). The CDR3 nucleotides read TGTGCCAGTAGTATTGTCACAGGGGGCGCGGGTGGCTACACCTTC. This sequence encodes CASSIVTGGAGGYTF.

This clone appeared a few times. The V gene is TRBV6-4, the J gene TRBJ2-2; a weak D match, TRBD1 (7 bases). The CDR3 is made up of 15 amino acids. V dropped 10 bases and J dropped 6 bases, with 21 bases sitting between them. Per the germline V gene, CDR1 is MRHNA and CDR2 is SNTAGT. CDR3: CATRPGGSGAGELFF. CDR3 coding DNA: TGTGCCACCCGCCCAGGGGGGAGCGGCGCCGGGGAGCTGTTTTTT.

The chain couples TRBV9 to TRBJ1-2; D is perhaps TRBD1 (6 bases). The CDR3 sequence is 14 residues long. The ends were cut back, 0 bases at V and 5 bases at J, with 11 bases in the middle. Germline CDR1 and CDR2: SGDLS and YYNGEE. The DNA of the CDR3 is TGTGCCAGCAGCGTAGGTACAGGGTCTTATGGCTACACCTTC. Protein: CASSVGTGSYGYTF.

The chain uses TRBV5-1 and TRBJ1-2, with 9 bases identical to TRBD1. The V gene's germline CDR1 is SGHRS and CDR2 YFSETQ. The ends lost 4 bases at V and 10 bases at J; junction bases unmatched: 11. The length of the CDR3 is 14 residues. The CDR3 loop reads CASSGMGQGGDYTF. The CDR3 region has the DNA TGCGCCAGCAGCGGGATGGGACAGGGAGGGGACTACACCTTC.

The chain links TRBV27 to TRBJ1-1; 7 bases align to TRBD1. Trimming cost V 2 bases and J 2 bases; bases outside gene matches: 2. The CDR3 consists of 14 residues. CDR1 is MNHEY and CDR2 is SMNVEV in the germline V gene (reference sequence). The CDR3 reads CASSLRGGNTEAFF. The CDR3 coding sequence is TGTGCCAGCAGTTTAAGAGGGGGCAACACTGAAGCTTTCTTT.

J is TRBJ1-5 and V is TRBV28, with D uncertain. Trimming pared 6 bases from V and 2 bases from J, leaving 14 bases between. CDR3 length equals 15 residues. Germline V gives CDR1 MDHEN, CDR2 SYDVKM. The CDR3 bases are TGTGCCAGCAGGCTCGCGTCCGGGGGCAATCAGCCCCAGCATTTT. Its protein product is CASRLASGGNQPQHF.

V gene TRBV24-1 combines with J gene TRBJ1-2, with a possible D match to TRBD1 (5 bases). This CDR3 is built from 16 residues. V was pared by 5 bases and J by 5 bases, with 20 bases between. Germline CDR1 reads KGHDR; CDR2 reads SFDVKD. CDR3 loop: CATSGGRPYLQYGYTF. The CDR3 DNA reads TGTGCCACCAGTGGGGGACGGCCCTACCTTCAATATGGCTACACCTTC.

This clone was seen just once. The V gene is TRBV6-5, the J gene TRBJ1-2; TRBD1 might be the D (5 bases). Germline loops: CDR1 MNHEY, CDR2 SVGAGI. V lost 7 bases and J 7 bases, leaving 16 bases between the germline ends. This CDR3 contains 13 residues. CDR3 DNA sequence: TGTGCCAGCACGGGACCCCAAGCGGGTGGCTACACCTTC. This gives the protein CASTGPQAGGYTF.

This chain uses TRBV28 with TRBJ2-7, with 8 positions matching TRBD1. The V segment lost 4 bases and the J segment 7 bases; nucleotides outside the gene matches: 6. The CDR3 spans 13 residues. The germline CDR1 and CDR2 sequences are MDHEN and SYDVKM. CDR3 DNA: TGTGCCAGCAGTTCTGCAGGGGGCATTGAGCAGTACTTC. As protein: CASSSAGGIEQYF.

This rearrangement joins TRBV29-1 to TRBJ2-7, with 9 bases identical to TRBD2. Germline loops: CDR1 SQVTM, CDR2 ANQGSEA. V shed 5 bases and J 0 bases; nucleotides not matched to a gene: 17. CDR3 length: 18 amino acids. CDR3 coding DNA: TGCAGCGTTCGGGGGGGCATAGCGGGAGAGGCCCCCTCCTACGAGCAGTACTTC. Protein product: CSVRGGIAGEAPSYEQYF.

This chain connects TRBV29-1 to TRBJ1-2; no reliable D call. V lost 7 bases and J lost 6, with 18 bases in between. Germline V CDR1 and CDR2: SQVTM, ANQGSEA. There are 13 residues in the CDR3. The CDR3 nucleotides read TGCAGCGCAGAGTCGGTCCTCGGCCATGGCTACACCTTC. Amino acids: CSAESVLGHGYTF.

The rearrangement links TRBV24-1 to TRBJ2-7, with no clear D. This CDR3 has 14 amino acids. V lost 6 bases and J 2 bases, leaving 13 bases between the germline ends. Germline V gene data show CDR1 as KGHDR and CDR2 as SFDVKD. The CDR3: CATSPFVMTYEQYF. CDR3 coding DNA: TGTGCCACCAGTCCCTTCGTAATGACCTACGAGCAGTACTTC.

The chain carries TRBV27 and TRBJ2-1; weak D call: TRBD2 (5 bases). CDR3 length: 17 residues. V lost 2 bases, J lost 0 bases, and 14 bases lay in between. Germline CDR1 is MNHEY and CDR2 is SMNVEV (reference sequence). DNA of the CDR3: TGTGCCAGCAGTTTAGCGGGTGTGATGAGCTCCTACAATGAGCAGTTCTTC. This sequence encodes CASSLAGVMSSYNEQFF.

The chain uses TRBV5-1 and TRBJ2-1; D is perhaps TRBD2 (5 bases). Germline V gene data show CDR1 as SGHRS and CDR2 as YFSETQ. Trimming took off 0 bases at V and 10 bases at J, with 17 bases between the two ends. There are 15 residues in the CDR3. This CDR3 is CASSLAAPPTGEQFF. In nucleotides, the CDR3 is TGCGCCAGCAGCTTGGCCGCCCCCCCAACGGGAGAGCAGTTCTTC.

This clone was found once. The V and J genes are TRBV28 and TRBJ1-2, with D unresolved. This CDR3 is built from 12 residues. Per germline, CDR1 MDHEN and CDR2 SYDVKM. V lost 6 bases and J lost 1, with 6 bases in between. The CDR3 protein is CASRLSNYGYTF. In DNA form, the CDR3 reads TGTGCCAGCAGACTGAGTAACTATGGCTACACCTTC.

V gene TRBV7-8 combines with J gene TRBJ1-2; no reliable D call. This CDR3 spans 16 amino acids. Germline loops: CDR1 SGHVS, CDR2 FQNEAQ. The V end lost 1 base, the J end lost 0 bases, and 12 bases lay between the germline ends. DNA for the CDR3: TGTGCCAGCAGCTTAGGTTTGGGAACCCCTAACTATGGCTACACCTTC. Its protein product is CASSLGLGTPNYGYTF.

The chain is built from TRBV27 and TRBJ1-1, with D tentatively TRBD1 (6 bases). Trimming stripped 4 bases from V and 1 base from J, with 13 bases between. The CDR3 length is 15 residues. Germline assignment: CDR1 MNHEY and CDR2 SMNVEV (reference sequence). The CDR3 protein is CASSWGRNENTEAFF. The DNA for the CDR3 is TGTGCCAGCAGTTGGGGGCGGAACGAGAACACTGAAGCTTTCTTT.

This chain connects TRBV19 to TRBJ1-3; 8 positions agree with TRBD1. CDR3 length: 13 residues. Germline V lookup: CDR1 LNHDA, CDR2 SQIVND (reference sequence). The V gene end was trimmed by 5 bases and the J gene end by 8 bases; junction bases not matched to a gene: 5. CDR3 residues: CASSATGGHTIYF. Written as DNA, the CDR3 is TGTGCCAGTAGTGCCACAGGGGGGCACACCATATATTTT.

This clone has a handful of counts. V usage is TRBV28 and J usage is TRBJ1-6; no clear D gene. The CDR3 totals 14 residues. Germline CDR1 is MDHEN and CDR2 is SYDVKM. V lost 3 bases and J lost 8, with 11 bases in between. DNA for the CDR3: TGTGCCAGCAGTTTGGCTCACTTGGATTCACCCCTCCACTTT. It yields the protein CASSLAHLDSPLHF.

This clone has just one count. CDR3 protein: CAKQTTFLPSGQSTDTQYF. In DNA form, the CDR3 reads TGTGCCAAACAAACAACGTTTCTCCCCAGCGGCCAGAGCACAGATACGCAGTATTTT. The chain employs TRBV2 and TRBJ2-3; possible D gene TRBD2, 5 bases. Germline loops: CDR1 SNHLY, CDR2 FYNNEI. Trimming removed 10 bases at V and 0 bases at J, with 29 bases between. The CDR3 is 19 residues long.

The genes are TRBV28 and TRBJ2-7; D is unclear. V gave up 5 bases and J gave up 4 bases, with 18 bases separating them. The CDR3 contains 15 residues. Germline-derived CDR1 and CDR2 are MDHEN and SYDVKM. CDR3 bases: TGTGCCAGCAGTCCCGGACCCCCCAGCACGTACGAGCAGTACTTC. This translates into CASSPGPPSTYEQYF.

This chain uses TRBV7-2 with TRBJ1-5; D is undetermined. Trimming left V 4 bases short and J 2 bases short, with 9 bases between. The CDR3 spans 14 residues. The germline V gene has CDR1 SGHTA and CDR2 FQGNSA. The CDR3 spells CASSSTVGNQPQHF. The CDR3 nucleotides are TGTGCCAGCAGCTCCACAGTTGGCAATCAGCCCCAGCATTTT. Full variable domain (remainder filled in from reference TRBV7-2 and TRBJ1-5): GAGVSQSPSNKVTEKGKDVELRCDPISGHTALYWYRQSLGQGLEFLIYFQGNSAPDKSGLPSDRFSAERTGGSVSTLTIQRTQQEDSAVYLCASSSTVGNQPQHFGDGTRLSIL.

V and J are TRBV27 and TRBJ2-2; 14 bases are a match to TRBD2. Germline V gene lookup returns CDR1 MNHEY and CDR2 SMNVEV (reference sequence). V shed 5 bases, J shed 4 bases, and the junction held 3 bases outside the gene matches. The CDR3 consists of 16 residues. CDR3 amino acids: CASSPGLAGATGELFF. The CDR3, as DNA: TGTGCCAGCAGTCCGGGACTAGCGGGAGCCACCGGGGAGCTGTTTTTT.

The chain combines TRBV9 with TRBJ1-2, with D unresolved. Germline CDR1 SGDLS, CDR2 YYNGEE. This CDR3 is 15 amino acids long. The ends were cut back, 0 bases at V and 0 bases at J, with 9 bases in the middle. The CDR3 here is CASSVGGSSNYGYTF. The CDR3 DNA reads TGTGCCAGCAGCGTAGGCGGCAGTTCTAACTATGGCTACACCTTC.

This chain connects TRBV19 to TRBJ2-3; weak D call: TRBD2 (5 bases). Trimming stripped 11 bases from V and 4 bases from J, with 16 bases between. CDR3 length equals 13 residues. The germline CDR1 and CDR2 sequences are LNHDA and SQIVND (reference sequence). DNA for the CDR3: TGTGCCTCCAGTAGCGATGCTGCAGATACGCAGTATTTT. It yields the protein CASSSDAADTQYF.